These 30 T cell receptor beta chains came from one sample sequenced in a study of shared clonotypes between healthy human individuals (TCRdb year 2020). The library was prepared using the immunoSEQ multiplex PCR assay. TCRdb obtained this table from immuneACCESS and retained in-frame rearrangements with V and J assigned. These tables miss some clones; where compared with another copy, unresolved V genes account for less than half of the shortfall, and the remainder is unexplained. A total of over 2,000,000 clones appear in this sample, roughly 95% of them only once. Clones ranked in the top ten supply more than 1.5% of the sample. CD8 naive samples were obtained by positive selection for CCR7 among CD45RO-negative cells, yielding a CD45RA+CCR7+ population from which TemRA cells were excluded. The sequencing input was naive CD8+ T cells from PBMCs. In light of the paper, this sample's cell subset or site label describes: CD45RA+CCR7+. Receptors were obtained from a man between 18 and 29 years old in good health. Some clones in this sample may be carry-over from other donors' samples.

For the CDR3, the DNA is TGTGCCAGCAGTTACCGACAGGGTTGGAACACTGAAGCTTTCTTT. This encodes CASSYRQGWNTEAFF. The gene calls are TRBV28 and TRBJ1-1; 7 positions match TRBD1. Trimming removed 4 bases from V and 1 base from J; junction bases left unmatched: 6. This CDR3 region has 15 residues. The germline gives CDR1 MDHEN, CDR2 SYDVKM.

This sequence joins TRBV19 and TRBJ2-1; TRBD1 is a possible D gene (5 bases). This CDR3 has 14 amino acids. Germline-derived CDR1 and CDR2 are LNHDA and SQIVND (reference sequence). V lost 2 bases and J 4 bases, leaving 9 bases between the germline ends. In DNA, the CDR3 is TGTGCCAGTAGTATAACGGCAGGGTACAATGAGCAGTTCTTC. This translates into CASSITAGYNEQFF.

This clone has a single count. DNA of the CDR3: TGTGCCAGCAGACCAGACAGTTACACAGATACGCAGTATTTT. Amino acids: CASRPDSYTDTQYF. The rearrangement joins TRBV6-5 to TRBJ2-3; D might be TRBD1 (5 bases). The germline gives CDR1 MNHEY, CDR2 SVGAGI. Trimming cost V 6 bases and J 2 bases, with 12 bases left between them. The CDR3 covers 14 residues.

The CDR3 is CASGHSNQPQHF. The CDR3, as DNA: TGTGCCAGCGGGCATAGCAATCAGCCCCAGCATTTT. The V call is TRBV25-1, the J call TRBJ1-5, with D uncertain. This CDR3 has 12 residues. V was trimmed by 8 bases and J by 0 bases, leaving 5 bases between them. CDR1 MGHDK and CDR2 SYGVNS come from the germline V gene.

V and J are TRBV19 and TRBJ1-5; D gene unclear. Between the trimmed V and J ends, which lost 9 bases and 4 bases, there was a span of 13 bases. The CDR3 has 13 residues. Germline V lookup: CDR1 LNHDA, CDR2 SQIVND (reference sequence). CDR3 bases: TGTGCCAGCCTCGGGATTTTTAATCAGCCCCAGCATTTT. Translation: CASLGIFNQPQHF. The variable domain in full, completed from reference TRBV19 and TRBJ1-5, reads DGGITQSPKYLFRKEGQNVTLSCEQNLNHDAMYWYRQDPGQGLRLIYYSQIVNDFQKGDIAEGYSVSREKKESFPLTVTSAQKNPTAFYLCASLGIFNQPQHFGDGTRLSIL.

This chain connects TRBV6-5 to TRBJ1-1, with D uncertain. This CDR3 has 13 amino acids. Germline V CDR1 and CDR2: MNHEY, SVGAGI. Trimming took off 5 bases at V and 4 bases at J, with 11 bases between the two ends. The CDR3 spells CASSGTSFTEAFF. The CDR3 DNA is TGTGCCAGCAGTGGAACCTCGTTCACTGAAGCTTTCTTT.

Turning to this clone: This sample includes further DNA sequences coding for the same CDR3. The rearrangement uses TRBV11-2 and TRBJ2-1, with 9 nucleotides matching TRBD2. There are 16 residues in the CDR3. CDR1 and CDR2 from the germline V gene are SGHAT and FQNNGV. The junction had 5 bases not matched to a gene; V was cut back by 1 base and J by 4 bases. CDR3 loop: CASSLGLAGSYNEQFF. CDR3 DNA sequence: TGTGCCAGCAGCTTAGGCCTAGCGGGGTCATACAATGAGCAGTTCTTC.

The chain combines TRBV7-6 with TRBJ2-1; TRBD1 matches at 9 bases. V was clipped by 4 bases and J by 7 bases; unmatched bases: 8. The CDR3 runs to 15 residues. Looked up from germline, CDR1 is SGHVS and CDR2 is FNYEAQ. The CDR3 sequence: CASSWGQGIMNEQFF. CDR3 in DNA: TGTGCCAGCAGCTGGGGACAGGGAATTATGAATGAGCAGTTCTTC.

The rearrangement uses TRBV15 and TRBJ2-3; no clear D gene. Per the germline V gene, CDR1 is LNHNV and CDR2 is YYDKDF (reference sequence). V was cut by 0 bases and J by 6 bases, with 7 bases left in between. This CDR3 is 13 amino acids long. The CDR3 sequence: CATSRDSVDTQYF. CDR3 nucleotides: TGTGCCACCAGCAGAGATTCGGTCGATACGCAGTATTTT.

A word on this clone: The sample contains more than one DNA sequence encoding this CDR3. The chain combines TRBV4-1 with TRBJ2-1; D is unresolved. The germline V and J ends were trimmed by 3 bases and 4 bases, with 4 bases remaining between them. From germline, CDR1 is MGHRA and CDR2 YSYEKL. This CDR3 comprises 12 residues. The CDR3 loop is CASSHGYNEQFF. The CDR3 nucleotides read TGCGCCAGCAGCCACGGATACAATGAGCAGTTCTTC.

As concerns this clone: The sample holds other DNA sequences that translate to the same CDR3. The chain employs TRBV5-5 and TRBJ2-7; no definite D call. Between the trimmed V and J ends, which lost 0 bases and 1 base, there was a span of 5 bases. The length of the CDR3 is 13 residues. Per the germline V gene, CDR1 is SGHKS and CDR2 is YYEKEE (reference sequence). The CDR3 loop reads CASSLATSYEQYF. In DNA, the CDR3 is TGTGCCAGCAGCTTGGCCACGTCCTACGAGCAGTACTTC.

CDR3 in DNA: TGTGCCAGCAGCAAGGGGACCGACAGGATTAGCTCCTACAATGAGCAGTTCTTC. Translation gives CASSKGTDRISSYNEQFF. The V and J genes are TRBV11-2 and TRBJ2-1, with a tentative D call TRBD1 (6 bases). The V and J ends lost 5 bases and 0 bases respectively, with 20 bases between them. Germline lookup yields CDR1 SGHAT and CDR2 FQNNGV. This CDR3 contains 18 residues. The variable domain in full, completed from reference TRBV11-2 and TRBJ2-1, reads EAGVAQSPRYKIIEKRQSVAFWCNPISGHATLYWYQQILGQGPKLLIQFQNNGVVDDSQLPKDRFSAERLKGVDSTLKIQPAKLEDSAVYLCASSKGTDRISSYNEQFFGPGTRLTVL.

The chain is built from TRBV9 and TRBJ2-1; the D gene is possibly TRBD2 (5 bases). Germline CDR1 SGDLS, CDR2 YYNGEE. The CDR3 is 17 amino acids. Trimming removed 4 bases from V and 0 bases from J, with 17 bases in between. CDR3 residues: CASSLLGLSSSYNEQFF. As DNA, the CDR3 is TGTGCCAGCAGCCTCCTAGGACTCTCTAGCTCCTACAATGAGCAGTTCTTC. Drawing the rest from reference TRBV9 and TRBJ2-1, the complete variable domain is DSGVTQTPKHLITATGQRVTLRCSPRSGDLSVYWYQQSLDQGLQFLIQYYNGEERAKGNILERFSAQQFPDLHSELNLSSLELGDSALYFCASSLLGLSSSYNEQFFGPGTRLTVL.

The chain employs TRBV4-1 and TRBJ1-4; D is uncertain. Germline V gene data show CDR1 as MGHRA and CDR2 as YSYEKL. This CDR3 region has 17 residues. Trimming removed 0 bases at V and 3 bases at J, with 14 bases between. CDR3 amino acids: CASSQDSVGTPNEKLFF. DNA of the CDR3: TGCGCCAGCAGCCAAGATTCGGTTGGTACTCCTAATGAAAAACTGTTTTTT.

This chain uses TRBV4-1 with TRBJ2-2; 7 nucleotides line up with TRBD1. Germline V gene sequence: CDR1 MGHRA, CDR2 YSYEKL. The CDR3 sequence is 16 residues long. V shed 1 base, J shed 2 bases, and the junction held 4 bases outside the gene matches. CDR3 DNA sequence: TGCGCCAGCAGCCAAGTAAGGGACAGCAACACCGGGGAGCTGTTTTTT. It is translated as CASSQVRDSNTGELFF.

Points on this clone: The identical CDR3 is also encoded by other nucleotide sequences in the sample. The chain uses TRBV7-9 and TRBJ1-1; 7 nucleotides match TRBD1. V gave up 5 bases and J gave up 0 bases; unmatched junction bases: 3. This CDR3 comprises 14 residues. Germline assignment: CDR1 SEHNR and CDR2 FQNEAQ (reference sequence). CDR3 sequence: CASSAGQLNTEAFF. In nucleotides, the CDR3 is TGTGCCAGCAGCGCGGGACAGCTGAACACTGAAGCTTTCTTT.

The CDR3 region is CASSPGGTPYEQYF. DNA for the CDR3: TGTGCCAGCAGCCCCGGTGGTACCCCCTACGAGCAGTACTTC. The chain links TRBV9 to TRBJ2-7; no reliable D call. This CDR3 spans 14 amino acids. V was shortened by 4 bases and J by 2 bases, with 13 bases between the two germline ends. CDR1 is SGDLS, CDR2 YYNGEE, per germline.

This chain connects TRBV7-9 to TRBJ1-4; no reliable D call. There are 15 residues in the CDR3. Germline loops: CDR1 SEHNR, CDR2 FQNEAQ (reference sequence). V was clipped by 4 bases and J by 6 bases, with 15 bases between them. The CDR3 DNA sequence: TGTGCCAGCAGCTCAACCGGGCCTACATATGAAAAACTGTTTTTT. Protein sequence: CASSSTGPTYEKLFF. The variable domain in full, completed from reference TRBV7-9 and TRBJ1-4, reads DTGVSQNPRHKITKRGQNVTFRCDPISEHNRLYWYRQTLGQGPEFLTYFQNEAQLEKSRLLSDRFSAERPKGSFSTLEIQRTEQGDSAMYLCASSSTGPTYEKLFFGSGTQLSVL.

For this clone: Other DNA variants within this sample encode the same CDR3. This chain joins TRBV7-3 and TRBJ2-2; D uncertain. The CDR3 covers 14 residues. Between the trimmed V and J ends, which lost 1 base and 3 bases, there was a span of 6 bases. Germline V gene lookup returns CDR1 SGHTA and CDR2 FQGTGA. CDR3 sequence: CASSLSGYTGELFF. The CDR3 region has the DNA TGTGCCAGCAGCTTAAGCGGTTACACCGGGGAGCTGTTTTTT.

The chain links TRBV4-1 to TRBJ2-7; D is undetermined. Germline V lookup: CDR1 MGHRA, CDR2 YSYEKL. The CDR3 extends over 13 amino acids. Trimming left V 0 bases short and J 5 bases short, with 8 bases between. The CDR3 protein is CASSQDRSHEQYF. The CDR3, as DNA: TGCGCCAGCAGCCAAGATCGGAGTCACGAGCAGTACTTC.

DNA for the CDR3: TGTGCCAGCAGCTCGGACAGGACCACTGAAGCTTTCTTT. Its translation is CASSSDRTTEAFF. The chain carries TRBV7-9 and TRBJ1-1, with 7 bases lining up with TRBD1. Looked up from germline, CDR1 is SEHNR and CDR2 is FQNEAQ (reference sequence). This CDR3 spans 13 amino acids. Losses at the gene ends were 4 bases for V and 4 bases for J; bases not matched to a gene: 3.

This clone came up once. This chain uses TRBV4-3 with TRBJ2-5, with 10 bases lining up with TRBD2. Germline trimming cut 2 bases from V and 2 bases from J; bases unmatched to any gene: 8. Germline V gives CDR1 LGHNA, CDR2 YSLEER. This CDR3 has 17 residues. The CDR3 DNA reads TGCGCCAGCAGCCAATATTATAGGACTAGCGGTCAAGAGACCCAGTACTTC. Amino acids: CASSQYYRTSGQETQYF.

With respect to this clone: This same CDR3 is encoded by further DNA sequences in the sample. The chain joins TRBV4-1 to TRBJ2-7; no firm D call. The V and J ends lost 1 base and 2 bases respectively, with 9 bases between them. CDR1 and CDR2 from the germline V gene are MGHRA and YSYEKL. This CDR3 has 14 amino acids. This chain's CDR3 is CASSQVAGAYEQYF. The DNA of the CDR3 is TGCGCCAGCAGCCAAGTGGCAGGTGCCTACGAGCAGTACTTC.

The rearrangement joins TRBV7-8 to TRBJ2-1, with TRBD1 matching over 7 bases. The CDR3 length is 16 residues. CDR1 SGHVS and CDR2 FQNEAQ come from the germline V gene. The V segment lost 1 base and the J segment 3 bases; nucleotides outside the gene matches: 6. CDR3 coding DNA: TGTGCCAGCAGCTTAGTTCAGGGGGTAGTCTACAATGAGCAGTTCTTC. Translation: CASSLVQGVVYNEQFF.

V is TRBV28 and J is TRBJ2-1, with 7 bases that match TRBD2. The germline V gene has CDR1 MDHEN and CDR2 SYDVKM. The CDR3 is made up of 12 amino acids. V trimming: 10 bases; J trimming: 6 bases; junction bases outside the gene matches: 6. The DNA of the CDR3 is TGTGCCACCTTGGGAGGGGTCAATGAGCAGTTCTTC. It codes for CATLGGVNEQFF.

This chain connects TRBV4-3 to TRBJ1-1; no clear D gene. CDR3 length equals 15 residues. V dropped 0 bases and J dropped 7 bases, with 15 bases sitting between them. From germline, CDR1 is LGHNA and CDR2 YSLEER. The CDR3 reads CASSQDSRDTLEAFF. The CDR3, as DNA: TGCGCCAGCAGCCAAGATAGTCGGGATACTCTTGAAGCTTTCTTT.

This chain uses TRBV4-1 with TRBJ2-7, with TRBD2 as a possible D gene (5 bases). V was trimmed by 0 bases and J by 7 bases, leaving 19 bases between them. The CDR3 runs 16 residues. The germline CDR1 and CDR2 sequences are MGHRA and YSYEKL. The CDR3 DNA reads TGCGCCAGCAGCCAAGATCCCTATTCCGGGGTTGGAGAGCAGTACTTC. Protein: CASSQDPYSGVGEQYF.

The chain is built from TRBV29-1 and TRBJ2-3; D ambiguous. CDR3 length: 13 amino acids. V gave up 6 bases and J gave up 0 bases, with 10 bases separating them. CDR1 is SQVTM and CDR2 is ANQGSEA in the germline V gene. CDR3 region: CSVIPTSTDTQYF. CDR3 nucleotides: TGCAGCGTCATCCCTACTAGCACAGATACGCAGTATTTT.

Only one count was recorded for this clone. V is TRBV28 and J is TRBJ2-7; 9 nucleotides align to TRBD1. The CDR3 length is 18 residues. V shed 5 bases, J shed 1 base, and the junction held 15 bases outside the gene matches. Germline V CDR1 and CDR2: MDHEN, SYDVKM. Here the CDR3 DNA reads TGTGCCAGCAGTGCCTCGGTCCCCCGGGACAGGGATTCCTACGAGCAGTACTTC. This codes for CASSASVPRDRDSYEQYF.

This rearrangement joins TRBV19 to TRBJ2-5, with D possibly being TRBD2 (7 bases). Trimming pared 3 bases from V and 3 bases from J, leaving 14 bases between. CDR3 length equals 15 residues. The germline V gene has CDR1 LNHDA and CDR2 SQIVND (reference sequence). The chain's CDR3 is CASSMRGPGEETQYF. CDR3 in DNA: TGTGCCAGTAGTATGCGGGGGCCCGGGGAAGAGACCCAGTACTTC.